Listed below are T cell receptor beta chains from one sample, sequenced in a study of blood T cell repertoires in COVID-19. Produced via immunoSEQ multiplex PCR; TCRdb's table is partial and in-frame only. The sample has roughly 250,000 clones, about nine tenths seen once. Sample: peripheral blood. These receptor sequences come from a man in his sixties who had recovered from COVID-19. Each CDR3 is given with its conserved first and last residue. The D gene is left open where the match is weak. Only part of the rows carry a size: once, few, many, or a class if the clone is expanded.

cdr3_aa cdr3_nt d_call j_call v_call cdr3_length clone_size
CASSITGRNSPLHF TGTGCCAGCAGCATTACAGGGCGTAATTCACCCCTCCACTTT . TRBJ1-6 TRBV6-5 14 .
CASSYLGWEDTGELFF TGTGCCAGCAGTTACTTGGGGTGGGAGGACACCGGGGAGCTGTTTTTT . TRBJ2-2 TRBV6-5 16 .
CASTSGGGAGNEQFF TGTGCCAGCACGTCTGGCGGGGGGGCCGGGAATGAGCAGTTCTTC TRBD2 TRBJ2-1 TRBV6-5 15 .
CASSYRGYRYEQYF TGTGCCAGCAGTTACAGGGGCTACCGATACGAGCAGTACTTC . TRBJ2-7 TRBV6-5 14 .
CASSSSGGINEQYF TGTGCCAGCAGCTCTAGCGGGGGCATCAACGAGCAGTACTTC TRBD2 TRBJ2-7 TRBV3-1/TRBV3-2 14 .
CASKHSNQPQHF TGTGCCAGCAAGCATAGCAATCAGCCCCAGCATTTT . TRBJ1-5 TRBV6-5 12 .
CASGYRENSPLHF TGTGCCAGCGGTTACAGGGAAAATTCACCCCTCCACTTT . TRBJ1-6 TRBV7-9 13 .
CASSQDLGQGATGELFF TGTGCCAGCAGCCAAGATCTGGGACAGGGGGCCACCGGGGAGCTGTTTTTT TRBD1 TRBJ2-2 TRBV4-2 17 .
CASSIPGTLDQYGYTF TGTGCCAGTAGTATTCCCGGGACTCTAGATCAGTATGGCTACACCTTC . TRBJ1-2 TRBV19 16 .
CAGSLGVPYEQYF TGTGCCGGCAGTCTAGGGGTCCCCTACGAGCAGTACTTC . TRBJ2-7 TRBV6-5 13 .
CASSPTLAGASIEQFF TGCGCCAGCAGCCCGACACTAGCGGGGGCTTCGATTGAGCAGTTCTTC TRBD2 TRBJ2-1 TRBV5-1 16 .
CASSIPQGYGYTF TGTGCCAGTAGTATCCCCCAGGGCTATGGCTACACCTTC . TRBJ1-2 TRBV19 13 few
CASLNGQQETQYF TGTGCCAGCCTGAACGGACAACAAGAGACCCAGTACTTC . TRBJ2-5 TRBV2 13 .
CASSPGGMNTGELFF TGTGCCAGCAGTCCGGGGGGGATGAACACCGGGGAGCTGTTTTTT TRBD2 TRBJ2-2 TRBV9 15 .
CASSYQGDYGYTF TGTGCCAGCAGTTACCAGGGTGACTATGGCTACACCTTC . TRBJ1-2 TRBV28 13 .
CASRSTGSTDTQYF TGCGCCAGCAGGTCGACAGGATCCACAGATACGCAGTATTTT . TRBJ2-3 TRBV10-1 14 .
CASSLGGGRGAETQYF TGTGCCAGCAGCTTGGGGGGCGGCAGGGGAGCAGAGACCCAGTACTTC . TRBJ2-5 TRBV5-4 16 .
CASSALGASGNTIYF TGTGCCAGCAGCGCGCTGGGGGCCTCTGGAAACACCATATATTTT . TRBJ1-3 TRBV9 15 .
CASRLSGGKNEKLFF TGTGCCAGCAGATTAAGCGGGGGAAAGAATGAAAAACTGTTTTTT . TRBJ1-4 TRBV5-6 15 .
CASRSYRETEAFF TGTGCCAGCAGAAGCTACAGGGAGACTGAAGCTTTCTTT . TRBJ1-1 TRBV6-5 13 .
CASSFQYGNTIYF TGTGCCAGCAGTTTTCAGTACGGAAACACCATATATTTT . TRBJ1-3 TRBV27 13 .
CAWSGGLAGGGTQYF TGTGCCTGGAGTGGAGGACTAGCGGGGGGAGGGACCCAGTACTTC TRBD2 TRBJ2-5 TRBV30 15 .
CASSLIQDNSPLHF TGTGCCAGCAGCCTCATACAGGATAATTCACCCCTCCACTTT . TRBJ1-6 TRBV7-9 14 .